This TCR beta chain was documented in a study of blood T cell repertoires in COVID-19. TCRdb's copy holds only in-frame clones and misses some; the assay was immunoSEQ multiplex PCR. The data hold roughly 100,000 clones, with about 86% observed a single time. Germline lookup yields CDR1 MDHEN and CDR2 SYDVKM. This CDR3 region has 15 residues. J was trimmed by 1 base and V by 6 bases; bases with no gene match: 6. This TCR was recovered from an elderly man with acute or convalescent COVID-19. The chain links TRBV28 to TRBJ2-1; 7 nucleotides align to TRBD1. Sequenced sample: peripheral blood. The CDR3 region is CASRVRGLSYNEQFF. The DNA of the CDR3 is TGTGCCAGCAGGGTTAGGGGGCTTTCCTACAATGAGCAGTTCTTC.